Shown below are 5 T cell receptor beta chains from a single sample sequenced in a study of T cell responses to AZD1222 COVID-19 vaccine. Profiled with immunoSEQ multiplex PCR; TCRdb holds only in-frame clones, not every one. The data contain about 100,000 clones, 91% of them singletons. The source material was peripheral blood, sampled on day 0 of AZD1222 vaccination. These receptors originate from an adult in good health.

V gene TRBV7-9 combines with J gene TRBJ1-1, with unresolved D. CDR1 is SEHNR and CDR2 is FQNEAQ in the germline V gene (reference sequence). The CDR3 spans 13 residues. V was pared by 8 bases and J by 1 base, with 11 bases between. CDR3 in DNA: TGTGCCAGCGGCAGTAAAGGGAACACTGAAGCTTTCTTT. It yields the protein CASGSKGNTEAFF. Full variable domain (missing parts from reference TRBV7-9 and TRBJ1-1): DTGVSQNPRHKITKRGQNVTFRCDPISEHNRLYWYRQTLGQGPEFLTYFQNEAQLEKSRLLSDRFSAERPKGSFSTLEIQRTEQGDSAMYLCASGSKGNTEAFFGQGTRLTVV.

The chain uses TRBV7-3 and TRBJ2-1; D perhaps matches TRBD1 (6 bases). Germline CDR1 and CDR2: SGHTA and FQGTGA. The V and J ends lost 5 bases and 10 bases respectively, with 15 bases between them. The CDR3 runs 13 residues. The CDR3: CASSPTGEGEQFF. CDR3 nucleotide sequence: TGTGCCAGCAGCCCGACAGGCGAAGGGGAGCAGTTCTTC.

This clone showed up just once. The chain employs TRBV6-5 and TRBJ1-6; tentative D call: TRBD1 (5 bases). Germline values: CDR1 MNHEY, CDR2 SVGAGI. V shed 0 bases and J shed 0 bases, with 6 bases lying between them. This CDR3 is built from 16 residues. CDR3 nucleotides: TGTGCCAGCAGTTACTCGGGGACCTCCTATAATTCACCCCTCCACTTT. Its translation is CASSYSGTSYNSPLHF.

A remark on this clone: The identical CDR3 is also encoded by other nucleotide sequences in the sample. The rearrangement joins TRBV9 to TRBJ1-1, with D tentatively TRBD1 (6 bases). V was clipped by 1 base and J by 4 bases, with 8 bases between them. The CDR3 covers 13 residues. Looked up from germline, CDR1 is SGDLS and CDR2 is YYNGEE. CDR3 bases: TGTGCCAGCAGCGTACAGGGGTTCACTGAAGCTTTCTTT. Its translation is CASSVQGFTEAFF.

Written as DNA, the CDR3 is TGTGCCAGCAGCCCGGGGACTGAAATCGGATACGAGCAGTACTTC. As protein: CASSPGTEIGYEQYF. This chain joins TRBV13 and TRBJ2-7, with D maybe TRBD2 (6 bases). The CDR3 consists of 15 residues. The germline CDR1 and CDR2 sequences are PRHDT and FYEKMQ (reference sequence). V dropped 5 bases and J dropped 4 bases, with 18 bases sitting between them.